This record concerns one T cell receptor beta chain sequence. Following extraction, RNA underwent reverse transcription to cDNA, which served as the sequencing template. The data were produced by immunoSEQ multiplex PCR, yet TCRdb's version contains in-frame clones alone and is incomplete. The sample includes about 99,000 clones, 65% to 90% of them seen just once. The data originate from a study of CD8+ T cells in alopecia areata. Indicated treatment: oral pan-JAK inhibitor, 5-10 mg twice daily. From PBMCs, CD4+ and CD8+ T cells were sorted. The germline gives CDR1 SQVTM, CDR2 ANQGSEA. V was clipped by 6 bases and J by 0 bases, with 18 bases between them. CDR3 size: 16 residues.

This receptor was taken from a human donor with alopecia areata. The specimen comprised CD8+ T cells sorted from blood, sampled between weeks 30 and 35, from a patient treated with tofacitinib. V usage is TRBV29-1 and J usage is TRBJ2-1; D remains unclear. Here the CDR3 reads CSVEPKQRNSYNEQFF. The CDR3 DNA sequence: TGCAGCGTCGAACCTAAACAGCGAAACTCCTACAATGAGCAGTTCTTC.